The T cell receptor beta chain under discussion was sequenced for a study of cytomegalovirus exposure and HLA in healthy donors. V was pared by 8 bases and J by 5 bases, with 12 bases between. Germline V CDR1 and CDR2: MDHEN, SYDVKM. The CDR3 is 13 residues long. PCR employed 60 Vbeta and 13 Jbeta primers. Clones were sequenced by immunoSEQ multiplex PCR, and TCRdb holds only the in-frame ones, with some missing. In the table there are approximately 120,000 clones, 80% of which are singletons. The sequence came from a man aged 25-45 years in good health and CMV-seropositive. The chain couples TRBV28 to TRBJ1-4; D possibly corresponds to TRBD1 (6 bases). What was sequenced was PBMCs. Here the CDR3 DNA reads TGTGCCAGCCGGGGGGCGGCAAATGAAAAACTGTTTTTT. Protein: CASRGAANEKLFF. Full variable domain (rest looked up from reference TRBV28 and TRBJ1-4): DVKVTQSSRYLVKRTGEKVFLECVQDMDHENMFWYRQDPGLGLRLIYFSYDVKMKEKGDIPEGYSVSREKKERFSLILESASTNQTSMYLCASRGAANEKLFFGSGTQLSVL.